Listed below are T cell receptor beta chains from one sample, sequenced in a study of shared clonotypes between healthy human individuals. Repertoires were generated with immunoSEQ multiplex PCR, while TCRdb's copy carries only in-frame clones and drops some. The table lists 2.5 million or so clones, roughly nine tenths of them singletons, with 0.14% in the top ten. The sequenced sample consisted of naive CD4+ T cells sorted from blood. The receptors come from a man aged 18 to 29 in good health. The CDR3 runs from the conserved cysteine through the conserved F or W. A D gene is named only where the DNA matches it firmly.

J gene: TRBJ2-5; V gene: TRBV11-3; D gene: TRBD1; CDR3 protein: CASSLDGTGPETQYF
J gene: TRBJ1-4; V gene: TRBV28; D gene: TRBD1; CDR3 protein: CASSFPDRAWEKLFF
J gene: TRBJ1-4; V gene: TRBV4-1; D gene: -; CDR3 protein: CASSQDLATNEKLFF
J gene: TRBJ2-1; V gene: TRBV7-9; D gene: TRBD2; CDR3 protein: CASSLPQLAGVRNEQFF
J gene: TRBJ1-4; V gene: TRBV9; D gene: -; CDR3 protein: CASTRGTATNEKLFF
J gene: TRBJ2-3; V gene: TRBV10-1; D gene: TRBD1; CDR3 protein: CASSRDRGTDTQYF
J gene: TRBJ2-1; V gene: TRBV5-1; D gene: TRBD2; CDR3 protein: CASRLAGSNEQFF
J gene: TRBJ2-3; V gene: TRBV10-2; D gene: -; CDR3 protein: CATEAGQRGTDTQYF
J gene: TRBJ2-7; V gene: TRBV19; D gene: -; CDR3 protein: CASSIVSEGGRTYEQYF
J gene: TRBJ2-1; V gene: TRBV30; D gene: -; CDR3 protein: CAWSGNPSTAQFF
J gene: TRBJ2-7; V gene: TRBV5-1; D gene: TRBD1; CDR3 protein: CASSSSQGAYEQYF
J gene: TRBJ1-2; V gene: TRBV28; D gene: TRBD1; CDR3 protein: CASTSGQIANYGYTF
J gene: TRBJ2-7; V gene: TRBV19; D gene: TRBD1; CDR3 protein: CASSMVQGAYEQYF
J gene: TRBJ1-1; V gene: TRBV6-4; D gene: -; CDR3 protein: CASSGSGGEAFF
J gene: TRBJ1-1; V gene: TRBV2; D gene: -; CDR3 protein: CASSVQGSEAFF
J gene: TRBJ2-2; V gene: TRBV28; D gene: TRBD2; CDR3 protein: CASKPGLAGAGELFF
J gene: TRBJ1-1; V gene: TRBV7-2; D gene: -; CDR3 protein: CASSPGILNTEAFF
J gene: TRBJ1-5; V gene: TRBV28; D gene: TRBD1; CDR3 protein: CASSLTGQGQPQHF
J gene: TRBJ1-3; V gene: TRBV30; D gene: -; CDR3 protein: CAWSHLGTFIWNTIYF
J gene: TRBJ2-7; V gene: TRBV30; D gene: -; CDR3 protein: CAWKVRLSNEQYF
J gene: TRBJ1-5; V gene: TRBV6-1; D gene: -; CDR3 protein: CASSEEAGTWRPQHF
J gene: TRBJ2-4; V gene: TRBV19; D gene: -; CDR3 protein: CASSIDLEGNIQYF
J gene: TRBJ1-1; V gene: TRBV19; D gene: -; CDR3 protein: CASSTGHLNTEAFF
J gene: TRBJ1-2; V gene: TRBV28; D gene: -; CDR3 protein: CASSLGGQWDYGYTF
J gene: TRBJ1-1; V gene: TRBV27; D gene: -; CDR3 protein: CASSLSWGRTEAFF
J gene: TRBJ2-5; V gene: TRBV10-3; D gene: -; CDR3 protein: CAAGAAQETQYF
J gene: TRBJ1-6; V gene: TRBV28; D gene: -; CDR3 protein: CASSLKGWYNSPLHF
J gene: TRBJ2-5; V gene: TRBV5-1; D gene: -; CDR3 protein: CASSAGLQETQYF